This passage covers 5 T cell receptor beta chains from one sample sequenced in a study of blood T cell repertoires in COVID-19. Profiling relied on immunoSEQ multiplex PCR, and the TCRdb table lists in-frame clones only, not all of them. The sample contains about 100,000 clones, 85% of which appear only once. The specimen sequenced was peripheral blood. The receptors were gathered from a woman aged 70-85 years with active or convalescent COVID-19.

The rearrangement joins TRBV20-1 to TRBJ2-3; 7 positions agree with TRBD2. Trimming cost V 3 bases and J 1 base; bases outside gene matches: 4. The CDR3 is 14 amino acids. Looked up from germline, CDR1 is DFQATT and CDR2 is SNEGSKA (reference sequence). CDR3 loop: CSASTTSGTDTQYF. The CDR3 DNA is TGCAGTGCTAGTACAACTAGCGGCACAGATACGCAGTATTTT.

The J gene is TRBJ2-1, the V gene TRBV30; TRBD2 matches at 7 bases. Germline-derived CDR1 and CDR2 are GTSNPN and SVGIG (reference sequence). The V and J ends lost 5 bases and 0 bases, in that order; junction bases with no gene match: 1. This CDR3 is 13 amino acids long. CDR3 in DNA: TGTGCCTGGGGGGAGGGCTCCTACAATGAGCAGTTCTTC. Translated, it gives CAWGEGSYNEQFF.

V usage is TRBV6-6 and J usage is TRBJ1-2; maybe TRBD1 (5 bases). Trimming removed 8 bases from V and 6 bases from J, with 22 bases in between. Germline loops: CDR1 MNHNY, CDR2 SVGAGI (reference sequence). The CDR3 consists of 15 residues. The CDR3 protein is CASQQDNGGFDGYTF. In DNA, the CDR3 is TGTGCCAGCCAGCAAGACAACGGGGGTTTTGATGGCTACACCTTC.

CDR3 protein: CASSEALGRSTDTQYF. As DNA, the CDR3 is TGTGCCAGCAGTGAAGCCCTCGGTCGTAGCACAGATACGCAGTATTTT. The chain couples TRBV6-1 to TRBJ2-3; D call uncertain. Trimming pared 0 bases from V and 0 bases from J, leaving 10 bases between. This CDR3 is built from 16 residues. Germline values: CDR1 MNHNS, CDR2 SASEGT.

The chain employs TRBV9 and TRBJ2-3, with 15 bases that match TRBD2. Germline trimming cut 1 base from V and 5 bases from J; bases unmatched to any gene: 5. The CDR3 covers 17 residues. Per germline, CDR1 SGDLS and CDR2 YYNGEE. CDR3 coding DNA: TGTGCCAGCAGCGTACTTGGACTAGCGGGAGGGATAGATACGCAGTATTTT. Protein sequence: CASSVLGLAGGIDTQYF. The full variable domain, its missing parts supplied by reference TRBV9 and TRBJ2-3, is DSGVTQTPKHLITATGQRVTLRCSPRSGDLSVYWYQQSLDQGLQFLIQYYNGEERAKGNILERFSAQQFPDLHSELNLSSLELGDSALYFCASSVLGLAGGIDTQYFGPGTRLTVL.